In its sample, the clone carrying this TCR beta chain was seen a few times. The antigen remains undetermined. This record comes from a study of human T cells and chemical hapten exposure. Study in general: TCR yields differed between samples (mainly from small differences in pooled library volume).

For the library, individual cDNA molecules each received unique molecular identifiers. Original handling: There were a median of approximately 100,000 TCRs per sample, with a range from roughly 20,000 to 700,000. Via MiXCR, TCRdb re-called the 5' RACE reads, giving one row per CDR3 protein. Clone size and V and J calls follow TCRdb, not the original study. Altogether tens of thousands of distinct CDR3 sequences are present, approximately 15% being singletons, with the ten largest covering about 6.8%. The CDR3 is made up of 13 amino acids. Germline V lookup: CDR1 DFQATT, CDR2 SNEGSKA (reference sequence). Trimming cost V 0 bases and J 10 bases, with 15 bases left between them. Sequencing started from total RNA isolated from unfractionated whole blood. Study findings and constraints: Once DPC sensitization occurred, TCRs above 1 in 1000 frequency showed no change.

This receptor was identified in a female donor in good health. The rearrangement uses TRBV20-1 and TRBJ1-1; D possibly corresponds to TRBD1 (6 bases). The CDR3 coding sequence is TGCAGTGCTAGAGATACGAGGACAGATAGAGCTTTCTTT. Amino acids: CSARDTRTDRAFF.